This TCR beta chain was observed in a study of glioma-infiltrating T cells. Amplification of TCR alpha and beta CDR3 regions from RNA used iRepertoire nested multiplex PCR. One entry per CDR3 protein, called by TCRdb with MiXCR from the multiplex PCR reads. The table has around 120,000 distinct CDR3 sequences, approximately 26% seen once. This clonotype was seen more than once but under ten times. The sample taken for sequencing was glioma tissue, nonneoplastic brain tissue, or PBMCs (not recorded which). The receptor comes from a human donor with low-grade glioma or glioblastoma, undergoing nonglioma brain surgery, or in good health (not recorded which).

The CDR3 protein is CASSLGIGGSGNTIYF. The CDR3 nucleotides are TGTGCCAGCAGTTTAGGTATTGGCGGCTCTGGAAACACCATATATTTT. The chain is built from TRBV27 and TRBJ1-3, with D hard to call. Germline-derived CDR1 and CDR2 are MNHEY and SMNVEV (reference sequence). Trimming removed 2 bases from V and 0 bases from J, with 11 bases in between. CDR3 length: 16 amino acids.